The 29 T cell receptor beta chains below all came from one sample that was sequenced in a study of cytomegalovirus exposure and HLA in healthy donors. 13 Jbeta primers and 60 Vbeta primers were used for the PCR. The method was immunoSEQ multiplex PCR; TCRdb's version includes in-frame clones alone and lacks a portion of them. In total, the table holds about 58,000 clones. Sequencing input: PBMCs. These receptors were collected from a woman aged 18-29 years in good health and CMV-seronegative.

As concerns this clone: One end of the junction fails to match germline, which may point to a read error. Within the sample, other DNA sequences also encode this same CDR3. The V and J genes are TRBV7-9 and TRBJ1-6; D might be TRBD1 (6 bases). The germline V gene encodes CDR1 SEHNR and CDR2 FQNEAQ (reference sequence). The CDR3 has 16 residues. The CDR3 reads CASSPERGAGPSPLHF. CDR3 in DNA: TGTGCCAGCAGCCCCGAACGGGGGGCAGGGCCCTCACCCCTACACTTT.

The chain is built from TRBV4-1 and TRBJ1-6, with D possibly matching TRBD1 (6 bases). Germline V gene sequence: CDR1 MGHRA, CDR2 YSYEKL. V gave up 2 bases and J gave up 7 bases, with 18 bases separating them. The CDR3 contains 17 residues. The CDR3 DNA follows: TGCGCCAGCAGCCAACCATCAGGGGTTGAAAGAAATTCACCCCTCCACTTT. Its protein is CASSQPSGVERNSPLHF.

This chain links TRBV7-2 with TRBJ2-3; 9 nucleotides agree with TRBD2. Germline CDR1 is SGHTA and CDR2 is FQGNSA. The CDR3 covers 14 residues. V lost 5 bases and J lost 9; bases outside the gene matches: 9. CDR3 sequence (DNA): TGTGCCAGCAGCCCCGACGGTGCGGGAGGGACGCAGTATTTT. Its translation: CASSPDGAGGTQYF.

The V gene is TRBV9, the J gene TRBJ2-1, with a weak D call TRBD2 (7 bases). V lost 1 base to trimming and J lost 9 bases, with 14 bases between them. Germline V gives CDR1 SGDLS, CDR2 YYNGEE. CDR3 length: 14 amino acids. The CDR3 DNA follows: TGTGCCAGCAGCGTAAGGGGGGGTGGGGCTGAGCAGTTCTTC. Its translation: CASSVRGGGAEQFF.

V is TRBV2 and J is TRBJ2-5, with 9 bases fitting TRBD1. Germline loops: CDR1 SNHLY, CDR2 FYNNEI. This CDR3 comprises 12 residues. The J segment lost 5 bases and the V segment lost 10 bases, leaving 5 bases of the junction unmatched. CDR3 in amino acids: CAIQGAGETQYF. The CDR3 DNA reads TGTGCCATACAGGGGGCGGGGGAGACCCAGTACTTC.

The CDR3 region has the DNA TGTGCCAGCAGCACAGAGGACAGGGGCTGGGGTCAGCCCCAGCATTTT. This encodes CASSTEDRGWGQPQHF. The V call is TRBV7-4, the J call TRBJ1-5; 9 positions match TRBD1. The CDR3 loop spans 16 amino acids. The J segment lost 6 bases and the V segment lost 5 bases, leaving 11 bases of the junction unmatched. Germline assignment: CDR1 SGHVT and CDR2 SQSDAQ. The complete variable domain, with remaining parts taken from reference TRBV7-4 and TRBJ1-5, reads GAGVSQSPRYKVAKRGRDVALRCDSISGHVTLYWYRQTLGQGSEVLTYSQSDAQRDKSGRPSGRFSAERPERSVSTLKIQRTEQGDSAVYLCASSTEDRGWGQPQHFGDGTRLSIL.

J is TRBJ2-1 and V is TRBV6-5; D not certain. V was clipped by 6 bases and J by 4 bases, with 13 bases between them. This CDR3 is 14 amino acids long. Germline V lookup: CDR1 MNHEY, CDR2 SVGAGI. CDR3 in DNA: TGTGCCAGCAGCCAAACAACCACGTACAATGAGCAGTTCTTC. The encoded protein is CASSQTTTYNEQFF.

The chain uses TRBV9 and TRBJ2-5; 10 bases are shared with TRBD2. With V trimmed by 0 bases and J by 5 bases, 7 bases remained unmatched. CDR3 length: 16 residues. CDR1 is SGDLS, CDR2 YYNGEE, per germline. The CDR3 here is CASSVGLAGVGETQYF. In nucleotides, the CDR3 is TGTGCCAGCAGCGTAGGGCTAGCGGGAGTTGGGGAGACCCAGTACTTC.

The chain links TRBV11-2 to TRBJ2-7; D is unclear. Germline CDR1 reads SGHAT; CDR2 reads FQNNGV. Trimming took off 1 base at V and 5 bases at J, with 3 bases between the two ends. The CDR3 covers 11 residues. The CDR3 spells CASSLGHEQYF. The CDR3 DNA reads as TGTGCCAGCAGCTTAGGGCACGAGCAGTACTTC.

The genes are TRBV5-1 and TRBJ2-3; 12 nucleotides line up with TRBD1. J lost 6 bases, V lost 4 bases, and 6 bases had no gene match. In germline, CDR1 is SGHRS, CDR2 YFSETQ. The CDR3 length is 15 residues. CDR3 amino acids: CASSVGQGAPDTQYF. CDR3 DNA sequence: TGCGCCAGCAGCGTGGGACAGGGGGCCCCCGATACGCAGTATTTT.

The gene calls are TRBV19 and TRBJ1-2; 8 bases map to TRBD1. CDR3 length equals 13 residues. Germline values: CDR1 LNHDA, CDR2 SQIVND (reference sequence). The V segment lost 9 bases and the J segment 2 bases; nucleotides outside the gene matches: 5. This chain's CDR3 is CASKRQGNYGYTF. In nucleotides, the CDR3 is TGTGCCAGCAAACGACAGGGGAACTATGGCTACACCTTC.

CDR3 nucleotides: TGTGCCACAGGACCCGGGACAGGCCTCTACGAGCAGTACTTC. It yields the protein CATGPGTGLYEQYF. The gene calls are TRBV11-2 and TRBJ2-7, with 8 nucleotides matching TRBD1. The CDR3 extends over 14 amino acids. V shed 10 bases, J shed 3 bases, and the junction held 11 bases outside the gene matches. Germline CDR1 and CDR2: SGHAT and FQNNGV.

The chain uses TRBV2 and TRBJ1-1; D uncertain. Germline loops: CDR1 SNHLY, CDR2 FYNNEI. With 2 bases removed from V and 6 bases from J, the gap between germline ends came to 16 bases. The CDR3 extends over 15 amino acids. The DNA for the CDR3 is TGTGCCAGCAGTGAATCTTCACGGAGTTGGGCTGAAGCTTTCTTT. Protein: CASSESSRSWAEAFF.

CDR3: CAIVGRERNTIYF. The CDR3 DNA reads as TGTGCCATCGTGGGACGGGAGCGAAACACCATATATTTT. The chain combines TRBV7-9 with TRBJ1-3; TRBD1 might be the D (5 bases). V shed 10 bases and J shed 5 bases, with 15 bases lying between them. Germline lookup yields CDR1 SEHNR and CDR2 FQNEAQ (reference sequence). The CDR3 runs to 13 residues.

The chain uses TRBV2 and TRBJ2-2; 9 bases are shared with TRBD1. Germline lookup yields CDR1 SNHLY and CDR2 FYNNEI. This CDR3 is built from 15 residues. Germline trimming cut 7 bases from V and 5 bases from J; bases unmatched to any gene: 8. CDR3 nucleotide sequence: TGTGCCAGCAACCCCGGGACAGGGTATACCGGGGAGCTGTTTTTT. Translating it yields CASNPGTGYTGELFF. Variable domain in full (rest from reference TRBV2 and TRBJ2-2): EPEVTQTPSHQVTQMGQEVILRCVPISNHLYFYWYRQILGQKVEFLVSFYNNEISEKSEIFDDQFSVERPDGSNFTLKIRSTKLEDSAMYFCASNPGTGYTGELFFGEGSRLTVL.

The V and J genes are TRBV4-1 and TRBJ2-7; 9 nucleotides agree with TRBD1. The CDR3 extends over 14 amino acids. The germline gives CDR1 MGHRA, CDR2 YSYEKL. After removal of 4 bases from V and 3 bases from J, the junction contained 4 bases not matched to a gene. CDR3 amino acids: CASSPGQGYYEQYF. CDR3 nucleotide sequence: TGCGCCAGCAGCCCAGGACAGGGGTACTACGAGCAGTACTTC.

The chain combines TRBV19 with TRBJ1-1, with D perhaps TRBD1 (5 bases). Per the germline V gene, CDR1 is LNHDA and CDR2 is SQIVND (reference sequence). This CDR3 comprises 16 residues. V was clipped by 4 bases and J by 4 bases, with 19 bases between them. CDR3 sequence: CASSKHPGELGTEAFF. CDR3 bases: TGTGCCAGTAGTAAGCACCCGGGGGAATTGGGCACTGAAGCTTTCTTT.

V and J are TRBV7-8 and TRBJ1-1; 7 bases match TRBD1. This CDR3 is 14 amino acids long. V shed 5 bases and J 1 base; nucleotides not matched to a gene: 4. Germline values: CDR1 SGHVS, CDR2 FQNEAQ. CDR3 residues: CASSQAGGNTEAFF. The DNA of the CDR3 is TGTGCCAGCAGCCAAGCAGGGGGGAACACTGAAGCTTTCTTT.

This chain's CDR3 is CASSPFPAGNTGELFF. The CDR3 DNA sequence: TGTGCCAGCAGCCCCTTCCCGGCGGGGAACACCGGGGAGCTGTTTTTT. The chain combines TRBV7-2 with TRBJ2-2, with a tentative D call TRBD2 (5 bases). Deletions cut 5 bases from V and 1 base from J, with 14 bases between. The CDR3 extends over 16 amino acids. Germline lookup yields CDR1 SGHTA and CDR2 FQGNSA.

Turning to this clone: Other DNA sequences within the sample encode an identical CDR3. The chain employs TRBV29-1 and TRBJ1-2; D perhaps matches TRBD1 (5 bases). Germline loops: CDR1 SQVTM, CDR2 ANQGSEA. The ends were cut back, 3 bases at V and 14 bases at J, with 16 bases in the middle. The CDR3 has 11 amino acids. CDR3 DNA: TGCAGCGTTGAGTGGAGGGGTTTGGTAACCTTC. Translation gives CSVEWRGLVTF.

With regard to this clone: A read error may produce the germline difference seen at one junction end. The chain combines TRBV6-1 with TRBJ1-1; D perhaps matches TRBD1 (6 bases). The CDR3 is 14 amino acids. Germline values: CDR1 MNHNS, CDR2 SASEGT. In DNA form, the CDR3 reads TGTGGCAGCAGCAGAGTGGGGGCGAACACTGAAGCTTTCTTT. Its protein product is CGSSRVGANTEAFF.

The chain joins TRBV18 to TRBJ2-2; no firm D call. The germline gives CDR1 KGHSH, CDR2 LQKENI. CDR3 size: 16 residues. V lost 0 bases and J lost 1, with 9 bases in between. DNA for the CDR3: TGTGCCAGCTCACCACCTTACCCAGGGAACACCGGGGAGCTGTTTTTT. Amino acid sequence: CASSPPYPGNTGELFF.

The V and J genes are TRBV5-1 and TRBJ2-2; 8 bases agree with TRBD1. V lost 4 bases and J lost 6; bases outside the gene matches: 2. This CDR3 has 13 residues. In germline, CDR1 is SGHRS, CDR2 YFSETQ. The CDR3 loop reads CASSTTGAGELFF. CDR3 in DNA: TGCGCCAGCAGCACGACAGGGGCCGGGGAGCTGTTTTTT. The full variable domain, in which reference TRBV5-1 and TRBJ2-2 provide the parts outside the CDR3, is KAGVTQTPRYLIKTRGQQVTLSCSPISGHRSVSWYQQTPGQGLQFLFEYFSETQRNKGNFPGRFSGRQFSNSRSEMNVSTLELGDSALYLCASSTTGAGELFFGEGSRLTVL.

The chain carries TRBV6-6 and TRBJ1-1, with D possibly matching TRBD1 (5 bases). Per germline, CDR1 MNHNY and CDR2 SVGAGI (reference sequence). The CDR3 is 14 residues long. V was cut by 3 bases and J by 6 bases, with 14 bases left in between. The CDR3 DNA is TGTGCCAGCAGTTATGACAGCTCGGTAGCTGAAGCTTTCTTT. Its protein is CASSYDSSVAEAFF.

The rearrangement uses TRBV5-6 and TRBJ1-2; tentatively, D is TRBD1 (5 bases). Germline V gene data show CDR1 as SGHDT and CDR2 as YYEEEE. Trimming shortened V by 3 bases and J by 3 bases, and 21 bases separated the two germline ends. This CDR3 spans 17 amino acids. The CDR3 DNA reads as TGTGCCAGCAGCTCAGTCCTTGGGAGGGGCGCTGACTATGGCTACACCTTC. Its translation is CASSSVLGRGADYGYTF.

This chain uses TRBV5-6 with TRBJ2-7; D is ambiguous. V lost 4 bases and J lost 2, with 7 bases in between. The CDR3 runs to 12 residues. Germline V CDR1 and CDR2: SGHDT, YYEEEE. For the CDR3, the DNA is TGTGCCAGCAGCCTCTTAACCTACGAGCAGTACTTC. Translating gives CASSLLTYEQYF.

V gene TRBV7-6 combines with J gene TRBJ2-2; possible D gene TRBD2, 5 bases. CDR3 size: 15 residues. V was trimmed by 3 bases and J by 1 base, leaving 9 bases between them. Germline CDR1 is SGHVS and CDR2 is FNYEAQ. The CDR3 region is CASSFRRLNTGELFF. The CDR3 DNA is TGTGCCAGCAGCTTTAGGAGGCTGAACACCGGGGAGCTGTTTTTT.

V and J are TRBV5-1 and TRBJ2-1; maybe TRBD1 (8 bases). CDR3 size: 16 residues. CDR1 and CDR2 (germline): SGHRS, YFSETQ. V shed 4 bases and J shed 5 bases, with 19 bases lying between them. Here the CDR3 reads CASSTLGQGGDNEQFF. CDR3 nucleotide sequence: TGCGCCAGCAGCACCCTCGGACAGGGAGGGGACAATGAGCAGTTCTTC.

The chain has TRBV19 and TRBJ1-2, with 8 bases matching TRBD1. The CDR3 consists of 17 residues. Germline CDR1 is LNHDA and CDR2 is SQIVND (reference sequence). Trimming took 4 bases from V and 5 from J; bases not matched to a gene: 15. The CDR3 sequence is CASSNLLTRDRSYGYTF. DNA for the CDR3: TGTGCCAGTAGTAACTTACTTACCCGGGACAGGTCGTATGGCTACACCTTC.